This entry lists 11 T cell receptor beta chains sequenced from one sample in a study of human T cells and chemical hapten exposure. TCRdb analysed the RACE reads with MiXCR anew, one entry per CDR3 protein. Of under 200,000 distinct CDR3 sequences in the sample, about a quarter are singletons; the top ten hold approximately 2.1%. As to time point: patch test 3, about 24 weeks after DPC sensitization. As to treatment: therapeutic diphenylcyclopropenone sensitization with weekly scalp DPC. This specimen consisted of whole blood, obtained in connection with sensitization to the hapten diphenylcyclopropenone (DPC). The receptors originated from a woman aged 18-29 years with alopecia areata. Some clones in this sample may be carry-over from other donors' samples.

The chain has TRBV5-4 and TRBJ1-1; unclear D gene. V was cut by 3 bases and J by 1 base, with 19 bases left in between. This CDR3 spans 17 amino acids. Looked up from germline, CDR1 is SGHNT and CDR2 is YYREEE (reference sequence). The CDR3 DNA reads TGTGCCAGCAGCTCGGATCAGGTTCTTAGACAGAACACTGAAGCTTTCTTT. It yields the protein CASSSDQVLRQNTEAFF.

This clonotype was picked up a small number of times. This chain uses TRBV4-1 with TRBJ2-1; TRBD1 matches at 9 bases. V was pared by 6 bases and J by 7 bases, with 7 bases of the junction left unmatched. Germline values: CDR1 MGHRA, CDR2 YSYEKL. This CDR3 has 14 residues. CDR3 sequence: CASRGQGAWNEQFF. Here the CDR3 DNA reads TGCGCCAGCAGGGGACAGGGCGCTTGGAATGAGCAGTTCTTC.

V and J are TRBV18 and TRBJ1-6; D is uncertain. V dropped 3 bases and J dropped 13 bases, with 19 bases sitting between them. The CDR3 length is 15 residues. Germline V lookup: CDR1 KGHSH, CDR2 LQKENI. The CDR3 loop reads CASSPVETIIVPLHF. In nucleotides, the CDR3 is TGTGCCAGCTCACCGGTTGAGACAATCATAGTTCCCCTCCACTTT.

This clonotype was detected only a few times. The CDR3 nucleotides read TGTGCCAGCCGAGCTAGAGATACGCAGTATTTT. Translated, it gives CASRARDTQYF. J is TRBJ2-3 and V is TRBV2, with D uncertain. The CDR3 sequence is 11 residues long. Germline V lookup: CDR1 SNHLY, CDR2 FYNNEI. V was trimmed by 8 bases and J by 5 bases, leaving 8 bases between them. Full variable domain (missing parts from reference TRBV2 and TRBJ2-3): EPEVTQTPSHQVTQMGQEVILRCVPISNHLYFYWYRQILGQKVEFLVSFYNNEISEKSEIFDDQFSVERPDGSNFTLKIRSTKLEDSAMYFCASRARDTQYFGPGTRLTVL.

The rearrangement links TRBV24-1 to TRBJ2-2; no definite D call. V dropped 5 bases and J dropped 5 bases, with 11 bases sitting between them. The CDR3 has 14 amino acids. Germline loops: CDR1 KGHDR, CDR2 SFDVKD. CDR3 sequence reads: CATSASGVTGELFF. CDR3 coding DNA: TGTGCCACCAGTGCTTCTGGGGTAACCGGGGAGCTGTTTTTT.

This clonotype has only a few counts. The chain couples TRBV7-9 to TRBJ2-7; the match to TRBD1 covers 9 bases. The length of the CDR3 is 16 residues. CDR1 SEHNR and CDR2 FQNEAQ come from the germline V gene (reference sequence). V gave up 5 bases and J gave up 3 bases; unmatched junction bases: 11. The CDR3 protein is CASSPSGGTGFYEQYF. The DNA of the CDR3 is TGTGCCAGCAGCCCAAGTGGGGGGACAGGGTTCTACGAGCAGTACTTC.

This clonotype turned up a few times. Here the CDR3 DNA reads TGTGCCAGCAGCTTAGGGGAACGGACAGACGGCTACACCTTC. This gives the protein CASSLGERTDGYTF. The J gene is TRBJ1-2, the V gene TRBV7-9; D is perhaps TRBD1 (6 bases). V was cut by 1 base and J by 8 bases, with 14 bases left in between. The CDR3 loop spans 14 amino acids. Germline V gene data show CDR1 as SEHNR and CDR2 as FQNEAQ (reference sequence).

The gene calls are TRBV20-1 and TRBJ1-1; D remains unclear. The germline V gene encodes CDR1 DFQATT and CDR2 SNEGSKA (reference sequence). The CDR3 runs to 14 residues. V shed 7 bases and J shed 0 bases, with 15 bases lying between them. This CDR3 is CSVGQSRVNTEAFF. CDR3 DNA sequence: TGCAGTGTGGGTCAAAGTAGGGTGAACACTGAAGCTTTCTTT.

The rearrangement joins TRBV5-1 to TRBJ1-1, with 8 positions matching TRBD1. After removal of 2 bases from V and 1 base from J, the junction contained 4 bases not matched to a gene. The CDR3 is 15 amino acids. In germline, CDR1 is SGHRS, CDR2 YFSETQ. Here the CDR3 reads CASSFTGTGNTEAFF. CDR3 DNA sequence: TGCGCCAGCAGCTTCACAGGGACAGGGAACACTGAAGCTTTCTTT. Drawing the rest from reference TRBV5-1 and TRBJ1-1, the complete variable domain is KAGVTQTPRYLIKTRGQQVTLSCSPISGHRSVSWYQQTPGQGLQFLFEYFSETQRNKGNFPGRFSGRQFSNSRSEMNVSTLELGDSALYLCASSFTGTGNTEAFFGQGTRLTVV.

The chain links TRBV20-1 to TRBJ2-3, with D possibly matching TRBD2 (6 bases). The V gene's germline CDR1 is DFQATT and CDR2 SNEGSKA (reference sequence). Trimming cost V 4 bases and J 5 bases, with 16 bases left between them. The CDR3 runs to 14 residues. CDR3 region: CSATPLRGQDTQYF. The CDR3 nucleotides are TGCAGTGCTACTCCGCTGCGGGGCCAAGATACGCAGTATTTT.

The genes are TRBV28 and TRBJ2-1; D not resolved. V lost 3 bases and J 10 bases, leaving 16 bases between the germline ends. This CDR3 is 14 amino acids long. CDR1 and CDR2 (germline): MDHEN, SYDVKM. The CDR3 region is CASSFEVIRAEQFF. DNA for the CDR3: TGTGCCAGCAGTTTCGAGGTGATCCGGGCCGAGCAGTTCTTC.